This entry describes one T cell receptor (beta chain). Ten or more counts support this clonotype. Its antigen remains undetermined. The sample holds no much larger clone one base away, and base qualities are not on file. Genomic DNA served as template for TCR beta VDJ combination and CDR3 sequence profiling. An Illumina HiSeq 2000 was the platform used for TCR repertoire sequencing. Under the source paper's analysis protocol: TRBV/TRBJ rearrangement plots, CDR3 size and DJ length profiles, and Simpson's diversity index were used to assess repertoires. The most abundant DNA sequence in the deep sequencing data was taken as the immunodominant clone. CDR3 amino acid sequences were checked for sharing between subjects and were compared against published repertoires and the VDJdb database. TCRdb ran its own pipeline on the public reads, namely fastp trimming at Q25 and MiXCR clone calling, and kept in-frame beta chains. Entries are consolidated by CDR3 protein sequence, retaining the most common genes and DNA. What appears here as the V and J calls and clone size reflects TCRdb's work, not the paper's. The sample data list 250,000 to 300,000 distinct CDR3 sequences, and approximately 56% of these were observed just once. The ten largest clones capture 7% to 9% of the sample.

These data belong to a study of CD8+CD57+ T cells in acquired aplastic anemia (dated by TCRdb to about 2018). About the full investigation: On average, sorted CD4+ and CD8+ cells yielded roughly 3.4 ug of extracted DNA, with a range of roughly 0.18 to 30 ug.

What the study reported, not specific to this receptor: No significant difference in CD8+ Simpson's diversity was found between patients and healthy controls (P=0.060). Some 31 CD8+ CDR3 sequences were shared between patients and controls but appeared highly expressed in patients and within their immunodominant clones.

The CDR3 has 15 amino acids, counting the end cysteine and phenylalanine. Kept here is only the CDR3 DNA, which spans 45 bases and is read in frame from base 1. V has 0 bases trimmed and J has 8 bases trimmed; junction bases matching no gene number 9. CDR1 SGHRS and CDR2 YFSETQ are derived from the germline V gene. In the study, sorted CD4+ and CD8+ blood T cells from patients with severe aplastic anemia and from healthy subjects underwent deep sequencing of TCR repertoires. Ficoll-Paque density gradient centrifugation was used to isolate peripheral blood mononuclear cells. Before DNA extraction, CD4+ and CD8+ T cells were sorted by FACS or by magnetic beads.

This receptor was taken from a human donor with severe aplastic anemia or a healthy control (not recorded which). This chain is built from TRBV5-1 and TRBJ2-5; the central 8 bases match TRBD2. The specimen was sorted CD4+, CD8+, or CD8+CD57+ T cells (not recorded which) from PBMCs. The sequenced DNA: TGCGCCAGCAGCTTGGGGGGGACTAGTAAGGAAACCCAGTACTTC. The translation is CASSLGGTSKETQYF.